Listed below are T cell receptor beta chains from one sample, sequenced in a study of regulatory T cells in long-lasting Graves disease. One entry per CDR3 protein results from TCRdb running MiXCR on the multiplex PCR reads. The table shows over 450,000 distinct CDR3 sequences, with about 12% occurring only once. These data were likewise used in another study, on T cells in Graves' hyperthyroidism and ophthalmopathy.

The material sequenced was peripheral blood mononuclear cells (PBMCs), taken at new diagnosis, from a patient treated with antithyroid drugs. These receptors all come from a woman in her twenties or thirties with Graves disease. Each CDR3 is given with its conserved first and last residue. Each record gives: V gene, J gene, CDR3 protein.

>TRBV2|TRBJ2-6
CASSPSTGANVLTF
>TRBV6-1|TRBJ1-5
CASRDRRDLSNQPQHF
>TRBV3-1|TRBJ2-7
CASSQTSGFDEQYF
>TRBV2|TRBJ2-5
CASSDITRDATQYF
>TRBV5-6|TRBJ1-1
CASSLGLQLTEAFF
>TRBV19|TRBJ2-7
CASRRGHVSSYEQYF
>TRBV9|TRBJ2-1
CASSPRGRADNEQFF
>TRBV6-1|TRBJ1-5
CASSQGHVGQPQHF
>TRBV9|TRBJ1-2
CASSIIKEPNYGYTF
>TRBV2|TRBJ2-3
CASRRDRVVTDTQYF
>TRBV28|.
CASIPPFSGDNEQFF
>TRBV19|TRBJ2-2
CASSLFSTGGSVYGELFF
>TRBV20-1|TRBJ2-1
CSARDRLAGDSEQFF
>TRBV6-2/TRBV6-3|TRBJ2-1
CASSYSRALSGRRDEQFF
>TRBV12-3/TRBV12-4|TRBJ2-2
CASSSGELTGELFF
>TRBV9|TRBJ1-5
CASSATDRAFAPQHF
>TRBV30|TRBJ1-5
CAWKLGGNQPQHF
>TRBV2|TRBJ2-7
CASSVEAAYEQYF
>TRBV10-3|TRBJ2-5
CAISGAVQETQYF
>TRBV5-1|TRBJ1-2
CASSLVGGTREGYTF
>TRBV18|TRBJ2-2
CASSPQKTGELFF
>TRBV5-5|TRBJ2-7
CASSLGDSTTYEQYF
>TRBV6-2/TRBV6-3|TRBJ2-5
CASSTRLAQETQYF
>TRBV7-3|TRBJ2-1
CASSFTGGPYNEQFF
>TRBV14|TRBJ2-7
CASSQGSSSYEQYF
>TRBV19|TRBJ2-4
CASSFGGARTKNIQYF
>TRBV15|TRBJ2-7
CATSPRRVGHEQYF
>TRBV7-9|TRBJ2-2
CASSLKRPVGELFF
>TRBV20-1|TRBJ1-5
CSANDRYQRPQHF
>TRBV5-4|TRBJ1-5
CASSWDGHNQPQHF
>TRBV20-1|TRBJ1-1
CSARAYTENTEAFF
>TRBV4-1|TRBJ1-5
CASSQDSPVAVTWSNQPQHF